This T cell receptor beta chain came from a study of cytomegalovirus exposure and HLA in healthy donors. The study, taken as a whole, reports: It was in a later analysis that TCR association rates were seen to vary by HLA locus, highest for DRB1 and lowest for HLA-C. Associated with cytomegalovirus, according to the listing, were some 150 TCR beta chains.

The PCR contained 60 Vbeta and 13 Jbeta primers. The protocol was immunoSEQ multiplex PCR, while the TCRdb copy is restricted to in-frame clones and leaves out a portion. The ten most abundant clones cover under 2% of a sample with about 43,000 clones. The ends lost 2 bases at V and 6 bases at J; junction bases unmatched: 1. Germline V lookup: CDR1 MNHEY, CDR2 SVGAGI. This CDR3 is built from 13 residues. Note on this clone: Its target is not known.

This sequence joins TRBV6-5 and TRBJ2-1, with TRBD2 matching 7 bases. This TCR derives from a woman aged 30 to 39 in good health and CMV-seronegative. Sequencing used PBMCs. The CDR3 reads CASSYGRGNEQFF. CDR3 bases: TGTGCCAGCAGTTACGGGAGGGGCAATGAGCAGTTCTTC.